The entry below gives a single TCR beta chain sequence along with its context. This entry comes from a study of control samples from healthy donors and cancer patients. Measured with immunoSEQ multiplex PCR; TCRdb has only the in-frame clones, and not every one. The repertoire includes tens of thousands of clones, around 90% of them detected once, and 1.5% to 2% sits in the top ten. This CDR3 region has 17 residues. After removal of 5 bases from V and 0 bases from J, the junction contained 8 bases not matched to a gene. From germline, CDR1 is SNHLY and CDR2 FYNNEI. This chain joins TRBV2 and TRBJ2-3, with 10 bases matching TRBD2. The material sequenced was PBMCs. The clonotype was recovered from a woman aged 60-75 years with head and neck cancer. DNA of the CDR3: TGTGCCAGCAGTCCCGGGGGACTAGCGTATAGCACAGATACGCAGTATTTT. Translation: CASSPGGLAYSTDTQYF.